This T cell receptor beta chain was identified in a study of blood T cells in healthy people across ages. General study results and limits: Estimates drawn from one million T cells were deemed to understate diversity.

The second PCR ran roughly 6 to 11 cycles with a sample-barcoded 5' primer and J-beta primers. TCRdb analysed the 5' RACE reads with MiXCR anew, one entry per CDR3 protein. The table lists about 640,000 distinct CDR3 sequences, 58% of them singletons. In germline, CDR1 is SGHRS, CDR2 YFSETQ. The CDR3 is made up of 15 amino acids. J was trimmed by 3 bases and V by 4 bases; bases with no gene match: 4. As concerns this clonotype: Its specificity is not known.

The V gene is TRBV5-1, the J gene TRBJ2-3; 11 nucleotides line up with TRBD2. This receptor was obtained from a man aged 60-69 years in good health. Sequences were obtained from blood. The CDR3 region has the DNA TGCGCCAGCAGCGGCCTAGCGGGGGGTACAGATACGCAGTATTTT. This sequence encodes CASSGLAGGTDTQYF.